What follows describes a single T cell receptor beta chain. Its specificity is not known. The sample is drawn from a study of T cells in Graves' hyperthyroidism and ophthalmopathy. Overall study results and limits: Stable hyperthyroidism was separated from ophthalmopathy by a model based on 13 V-J features.

The investigators amplified TCR beta CDR3 regions from RNA transcripts. HTBI primers were used for first-round RT-PCR of the TCR CDR3. TCRdb fed the multiplex PCR reads into MiXCR, producing one record per CDR3 protein. The table has around 400,000 distinct CDR3 sequences, 25% seen once. V lost 4 bases to trimming and J lost 4 bases; unmatched junction nucleotides: 5. This CDR3 contains 15 residues. Germline V gene data show CDR1 as MGHRA and CDR2 as YSYEKL. The rearrangement uses TRBV4-1 and TRBJ2-7, with TRBD2 matching over 12 bases. Sequencing input: blood. The receptor was isolated from a man aged 50-59 years with Graves' hyperthyroidism. This CDR3 reads CASSLSSGGAYEQYF. The CDR3 coding sequence is TGCGCCAGCAGCCTGTCTAGCGGGGGGGCATACGAGCAGTACTTC.